This T cell receptor (beta chain) was observed in a study of cytomegalovirus exposure and HLA in healthy donors. Study observations and caveats: It was about 150 TCR beta chains that were listed as cytomegalovirus-associated.

A multiplex PCR was run with 60 Vbeta primers and 13 Jbeta primers. TCRdb's table, derived via immunoSEQ multiplex PCR, lists solely in-frame clones and lacks some. The data show some 140,000 clones, with 73% seen just once and over 1% held by the top ten. Notes on this clone: The antigen is not known.

Sequencing was carried out using PBMCs. This receptor was identified in a woman aged 35 to 49 in good health and CMV-seronegative.

Here the CDR3 reads CSVRSGTGVTEAFF. In nucleotides, the CDR3 is TGCAGCGTCAGATCCGGGACAGGGGTTACTGAAGCTTTCTTT. The chain recombines TRBV29-1 with TRBJ1-1; 10 bases agree with TRBD1. This CDR3 region has 14 residues. Trimming at V came to 6 bases and at J to 5 bases, leaving 9 bases not matched to a gene. Germline lookup yields CDR1 SQVTM and CDR2 ANQGSEA.